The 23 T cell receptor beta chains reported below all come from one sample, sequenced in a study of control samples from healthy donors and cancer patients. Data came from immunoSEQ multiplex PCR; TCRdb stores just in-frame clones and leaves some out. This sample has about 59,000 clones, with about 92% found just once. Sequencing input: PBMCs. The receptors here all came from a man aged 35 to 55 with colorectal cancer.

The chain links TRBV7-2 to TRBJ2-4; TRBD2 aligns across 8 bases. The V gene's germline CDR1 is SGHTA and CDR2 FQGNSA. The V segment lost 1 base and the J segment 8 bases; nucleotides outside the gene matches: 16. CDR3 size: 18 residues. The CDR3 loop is CASSLEASGRGLGDIQYF. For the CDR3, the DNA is TGTGCCAGCAGCTTAGAAGCCTCAGGTCGGGGACTAGGAGACATTCAGTACTTC.

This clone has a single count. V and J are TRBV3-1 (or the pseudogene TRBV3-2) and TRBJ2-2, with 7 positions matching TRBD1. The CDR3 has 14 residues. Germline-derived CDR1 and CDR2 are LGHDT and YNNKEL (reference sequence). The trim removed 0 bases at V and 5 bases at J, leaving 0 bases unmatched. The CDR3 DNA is TGTGCCAGCAGCCAAGACAGGGGGACCGGGGAGCTGTTTTTT. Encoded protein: CASSQDRGTGELFF.

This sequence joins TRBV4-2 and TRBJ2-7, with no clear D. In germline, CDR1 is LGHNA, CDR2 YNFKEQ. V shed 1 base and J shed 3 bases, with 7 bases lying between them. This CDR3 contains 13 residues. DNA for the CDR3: TGTGCCAGCAGCCAAGGTAAAGACTACGAGCAGTACTTC. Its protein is CASSQGKDYEQYF.

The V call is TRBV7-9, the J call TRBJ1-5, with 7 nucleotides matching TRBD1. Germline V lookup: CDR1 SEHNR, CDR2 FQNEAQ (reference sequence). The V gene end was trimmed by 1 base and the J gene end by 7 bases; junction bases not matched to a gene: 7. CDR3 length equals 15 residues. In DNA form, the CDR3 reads TGTGCCAGCAGCTTAGGGGACAGCCAAAGCCAGCCCCAGCATTTT. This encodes CASSLGDSQSQPQHF.

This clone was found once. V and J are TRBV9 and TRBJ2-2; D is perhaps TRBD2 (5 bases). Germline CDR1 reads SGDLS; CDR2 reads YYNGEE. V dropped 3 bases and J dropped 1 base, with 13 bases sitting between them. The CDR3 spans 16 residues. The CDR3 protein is CASSAPAGVNTGELFF. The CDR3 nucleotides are TGTGCCAGCAGCGCCCCGGCCGGGGTGAACACCGGGGAGCTGTTTTTT.

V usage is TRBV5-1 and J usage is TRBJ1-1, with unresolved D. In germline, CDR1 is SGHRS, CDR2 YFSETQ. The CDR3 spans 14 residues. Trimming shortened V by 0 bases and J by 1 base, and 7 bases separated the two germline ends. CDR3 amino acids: CASSLGGWNTEAFF. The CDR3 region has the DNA TGCGCCAGCAGCTTGGGGGGATGGAACACTGAAGCTTTCTTT. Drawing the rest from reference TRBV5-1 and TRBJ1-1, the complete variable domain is KAGVTQTPRYLIKTRGQQVTLSCSPISGHRSVSWYQQTPGQGLQFLFEYFSETQRNKGNFPGRFSGRQFSNSRSEMNVSTLELGDSALYLCASSLGGWNTEAFFGQGTRLTVV.

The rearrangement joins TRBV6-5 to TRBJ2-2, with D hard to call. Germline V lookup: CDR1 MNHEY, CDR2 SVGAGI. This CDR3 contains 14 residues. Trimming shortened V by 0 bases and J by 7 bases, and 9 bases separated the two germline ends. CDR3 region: CASSYSSLGGELFF. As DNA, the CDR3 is TGTGCCAGCAGTTACTCGAGTCTCGGCGGGGAGCTGTTTTTT.

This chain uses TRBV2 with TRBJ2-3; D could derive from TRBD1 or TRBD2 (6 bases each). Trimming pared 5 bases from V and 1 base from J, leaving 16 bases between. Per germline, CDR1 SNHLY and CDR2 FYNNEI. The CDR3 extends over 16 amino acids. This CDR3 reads CASSRSRDNGTDTQYF. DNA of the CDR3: TGTGCCAGCAGTAGGTCGCGGGACAATGGCACAGATACGCAGTATTTT.

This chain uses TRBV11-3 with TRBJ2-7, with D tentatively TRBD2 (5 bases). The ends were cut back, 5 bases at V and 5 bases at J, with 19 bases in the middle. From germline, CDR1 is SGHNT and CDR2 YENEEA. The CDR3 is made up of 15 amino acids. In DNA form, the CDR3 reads TGTGCCAGCAGCCAAGAGGTGAAACCGCGGGACGAGCAGTACTTC. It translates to CASSQEVKPRDEQYF. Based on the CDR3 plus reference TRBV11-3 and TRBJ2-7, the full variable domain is EAGVVQSPRYKIIEKKQPVAFWCNPISGHNTLYWYLQNLGQGPELLIRYENEEAVDDSQLPKDRFSAERLKGVDSTLKIQPAELGDSAVYLCASSQEVKPRDEQYFGPGTRLTVT.

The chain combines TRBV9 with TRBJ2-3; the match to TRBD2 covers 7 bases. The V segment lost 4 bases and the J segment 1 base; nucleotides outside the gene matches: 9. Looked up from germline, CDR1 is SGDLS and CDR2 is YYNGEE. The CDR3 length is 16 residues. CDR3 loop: CASSSRRGEGTDTQYF. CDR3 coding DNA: TGTGCCAGCAGCTCCCGTCGGGGGGAGGGCACAGATACGCAGTATTTT.

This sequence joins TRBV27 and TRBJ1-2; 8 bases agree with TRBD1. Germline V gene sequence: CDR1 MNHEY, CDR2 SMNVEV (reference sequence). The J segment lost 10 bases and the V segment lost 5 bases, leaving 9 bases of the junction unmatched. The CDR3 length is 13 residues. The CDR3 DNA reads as TGTGCCAGCAGTCACACAGGGGGGTTGGACTACACCTTC. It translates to CASSHTGGLDYTF.

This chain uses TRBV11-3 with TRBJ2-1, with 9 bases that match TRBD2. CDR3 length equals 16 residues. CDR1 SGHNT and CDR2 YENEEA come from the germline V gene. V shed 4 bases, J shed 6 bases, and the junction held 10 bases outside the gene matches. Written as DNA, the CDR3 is TGTGCCAGCAGCTCATTCAGCGGGGGGTCTGGCAATGAGCAGTTCTTC. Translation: CASSSFSGGSGNEQFF.

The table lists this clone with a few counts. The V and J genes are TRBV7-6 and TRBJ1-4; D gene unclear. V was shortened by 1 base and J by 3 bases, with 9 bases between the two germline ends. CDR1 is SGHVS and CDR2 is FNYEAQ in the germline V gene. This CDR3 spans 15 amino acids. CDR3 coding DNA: TGTGCCAGCAGCTTAGAGGGCAGGTCTAATGAAAAACTGTTTTTT. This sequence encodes CASSLEGRSNEKLFF.

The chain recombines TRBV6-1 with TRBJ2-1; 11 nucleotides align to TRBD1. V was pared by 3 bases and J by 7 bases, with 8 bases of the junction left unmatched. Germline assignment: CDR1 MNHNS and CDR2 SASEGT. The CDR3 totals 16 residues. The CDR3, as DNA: TGTGCCAGCAGTGAGAGCGGGACAGGGGGAAGGAATGAGCAGTTCTTC. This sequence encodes CASSESGTGGRNEQFF.

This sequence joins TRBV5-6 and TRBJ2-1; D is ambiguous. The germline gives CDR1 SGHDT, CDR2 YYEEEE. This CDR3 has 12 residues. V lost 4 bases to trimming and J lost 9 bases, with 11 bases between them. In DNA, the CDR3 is TGTGCCAGCAGCGCGATCGGCGGTGAGCAGTTCTTC. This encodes CASSAIGGEQFF.

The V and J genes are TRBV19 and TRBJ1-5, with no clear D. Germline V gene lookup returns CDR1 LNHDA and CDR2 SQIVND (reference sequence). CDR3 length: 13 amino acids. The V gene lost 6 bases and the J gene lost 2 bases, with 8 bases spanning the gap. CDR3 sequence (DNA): TGTGCCAGTAGATGGGAGCGCAATCAGCCCCAGCATTTT. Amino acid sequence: CASRWERNQPQHF.

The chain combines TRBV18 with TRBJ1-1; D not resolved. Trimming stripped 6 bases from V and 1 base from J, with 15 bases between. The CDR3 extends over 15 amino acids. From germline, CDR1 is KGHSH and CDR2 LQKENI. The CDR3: CASSPFSNRNTEAFF. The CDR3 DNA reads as TGTGCCAGCTCTCCCTTTTCGAATAGGAACACTGAAGCTTTCTTT.

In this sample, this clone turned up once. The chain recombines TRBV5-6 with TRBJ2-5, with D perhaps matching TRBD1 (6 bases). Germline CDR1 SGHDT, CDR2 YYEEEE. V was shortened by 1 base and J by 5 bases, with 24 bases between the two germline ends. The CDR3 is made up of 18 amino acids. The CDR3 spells CASSLRVEVGAAWETQYF. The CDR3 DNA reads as TGTGCCAGCAGCTTGCGTGTGGAAGTGGGGGCAGCTTGGGAGACCCAGTACTTC.

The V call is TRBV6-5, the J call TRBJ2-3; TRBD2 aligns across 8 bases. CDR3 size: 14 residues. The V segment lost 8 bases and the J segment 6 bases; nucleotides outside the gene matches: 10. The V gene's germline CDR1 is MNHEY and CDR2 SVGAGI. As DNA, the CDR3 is TGTGCCAGCCGACCGGGGGGGGTTGGGGATACGCAGTATTTT. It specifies CASRPGGVGDTQYF.

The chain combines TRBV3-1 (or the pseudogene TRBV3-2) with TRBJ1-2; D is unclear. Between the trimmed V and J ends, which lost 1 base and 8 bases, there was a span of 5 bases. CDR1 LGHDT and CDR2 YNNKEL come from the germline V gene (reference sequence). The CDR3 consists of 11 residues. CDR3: CASSQGFGYTF. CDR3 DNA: TGTGCCAGCAGCCAAGGGTTCGGCTACACCTTC.

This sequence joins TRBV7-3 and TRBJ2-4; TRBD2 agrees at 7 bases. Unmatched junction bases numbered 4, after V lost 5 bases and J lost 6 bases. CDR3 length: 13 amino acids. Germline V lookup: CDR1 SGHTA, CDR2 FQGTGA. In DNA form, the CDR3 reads TGTGCCAGCAGCACCAGGGAGGGAAACATTCAGTACTTC. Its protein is CASSTREGNIQYF.

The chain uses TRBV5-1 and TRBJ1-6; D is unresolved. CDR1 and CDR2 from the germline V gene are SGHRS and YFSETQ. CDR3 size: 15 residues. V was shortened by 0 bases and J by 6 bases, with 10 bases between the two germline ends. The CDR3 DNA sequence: TGCGCCAGCAGCTTGGGGCCTGGAGTTAATTCACCCCTCCACTTT. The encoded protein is CASSLGPGVNSPLHF. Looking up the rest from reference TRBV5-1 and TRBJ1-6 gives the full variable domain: KAGVTQTPRYLIKTRGQQVTLSCSPISGHRSVSWYQQTPGQGLQFLFEYFSETQRNKGNFPGRFSGRQFSNSRSEMNVSTLELGDSALYLCASSLGPGVNSPLHFGNGTRLTVT.

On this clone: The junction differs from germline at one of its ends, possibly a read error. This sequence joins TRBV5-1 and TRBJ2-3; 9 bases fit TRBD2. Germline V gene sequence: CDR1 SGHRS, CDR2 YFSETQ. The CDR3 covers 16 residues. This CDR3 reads CARSRDGGGGTDTQYF. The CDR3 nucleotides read TGCGCCCGCAGCCGGGACGGCGGGGGGGGTACAGATACGCAGTATTTT. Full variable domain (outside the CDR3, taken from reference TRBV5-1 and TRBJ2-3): KAGVTQTPRYLIKTRGQQVTLSCSPISGHRSVSWYQQTPGQGLQFLFEYFSETQRNKGNFPGRFSGRQFSNSRSEMNVSTLELGDSALYLCARSRDGGGGTDTQYFGPGTRLTVL.